These T cell receptor beta chains were read from a single sample in a study of regulatory T cells in long-lasting Graves disease. From the multiplex PCR reads, TCRdb called clonotypes with MiXCR, one entry per CDR3 protein. The repertoire includes about 620,000 distinct CDR3 sequences, roughly 15% of them detected once, and more than 15% sits in the top ten. This same sample was also part of a study on T cells in Graves' hyperthyroidism and ophthalmopathy.

Sequencing used peripheral blood mononuclear cells (PBMCs), obtained at new diagnosis, from a patient treated with antithyroid drugs. The receptor source for this set is a woman in her 30s with Graves disease. Each CDR3 is given with its conserved first and last residue. The D gene is left open where the match is weak. Rows give clone size only sometimes, using once, few, many, or a class for an expanded clone.

TGTGCCAGCAGCTTGGTCTTAGCGGGAACAGATACGCAGTATTTT	CASSLVLAGTDTQYF	many	TRBV11-2	TRBD2	TRBJ2-3
TGTGCCAGCAGTTACTCGAACCCGTCCGCGACCCGTGAAGCTTTCTTT	CASSYSNPSATREAFF	many	TRBV6-9	NA	TRBJ1-1
TGCAGTGCTAGAGAGACGGACAGGGGGAATACTGAAGCTTTCTTT	CSARETDRGNTEAFF	NA	TRBV20-1	TRBD1	TRBJ1-1
TGTGCCAGCGGGGCGGGGAACACTGAAGCTTTCTTT	CASGAGNTEAFF	many	TRBV6-1	NA	TRBJ1-1
TGTGCCAGCAGCTTAGCCTCTAGCGGGCACGAGCAGTACTTC	CASSLASSGHEQYF	many	TRBV7-2	TRBD2	TRBJ2-7
TGTGCCAGCAGCCCTTCAGGGGGAGCACGGTCAGATACGCAGTATTTT	CASSPSGGARSDTQYF	NA	TRBV5-6	TRBD1	TRBJ2-3
TGTGCCAGCAGCTCGACAGCGAACACCGGGGAGCTGTTTTTT	CASSSTANTGELFF	many	TRBV12-3/TRBV12-4	NA	TRBJ2-2
TGTGCCAGCAGCCATGGTACCCCGGGACTAGTCCTCCCAGATACGCAGTATTTT	CASSHGTPGLVLPDTQYF	few	TRBV3-1	TRBD2	TRBJ2-3
TGTGCCAGCAGTTACTCTTTATCTAGCGGGAAAAATGAGCAGTTCTTC	CASSYSLSSGKNEQFF	many	TRBV6-5	TRBD2	TRBJ2-1
TGTGCCTGGAGTGCAAACCCGACAGGGCCATCCTACGAGCAGTACTTC	CAWSANPTGPSYEQYF	few	TRBV30	TRBD1	TRBJ2-7
TGTGCCAGCTCCGCCGTGACATCCTATGAGACCCAGTACTTC	CASSAVTSYETQYF	many	TRBV25-1	NA	TRBJ2-5
TGTGCCAGCAGTTACTCGGGACAGGGCCGTTCCCAAGAGACCCAGTACTTC	CASSYSGQGRSQETQYF	many	TRBV6-2/TRBV6-3	TRBD1	TRBJ2-5
TGCAGCGCCCCAAGGGGGACGAACACTGAAGCTTTCTTT	CSAPRGTNTEAFF	many	TRBV29-1	NA	TRBJ1-1
TGTGCCGCCTATAGGGGGCAACTAACCGGGGAGCTGTTTTTT	CAAYRGQLTGELFF	many	TRBV28	TRBD1	TRBJ2-2
TGTGCCAGCAGGGGGAGGAATGAGCAGTTCTTC	CASRGRNEQFF	many	TRBV12-3/TRBV12-4	NA	TRBJ2-1
TGTGCCAGCAGTGAACAGCGGTGGACCGGCGGGGAGCAGTTCTTC	CASSEQRWTGGEQFF	many	TRBV6-1	NA	TRBJ2-1
TGTGCCAGCAGTTTCCCCAGCCTCCCCTACAATGAGCAGTTCTTC	CASSFPSLPYNEQFF	many	TRBV27	NA	TRBJ2-1
TGTGCCAGCTCGCCTAGCGGAGACATAAAACTTACCGGGGAGCTGTTTTTT	CASSPSGDIKLTGELFF	NA	TRBV27	TRBD2	TRBJ2-2
TGTGCCAGCAGCCTACCGGACAGCTCCAATCAGCCCCAGCATTTT	CASSLPDSSNQPQHF	many	TRBV28	NA	TRBJ1-5
TGTGCCAGCAGTTTGGGAGGGGCACAGCCCCAGCATTTT	CASSLGGAQPQHF	many	TRBV12-3/TRBV12-4	NA	TRBJ1-5
TGTGCCAGCAGCCGTGGGCGGGAGACAGATACGCAGTATTTT	CASSRGRETDTQYF	NA	TRBV4-2	TRBD2	TRBJ2-3
TGTGCCAGCAGCTTGGATGGGCCCGCGAGTTTTGGCTACACCTTC	CASSLDGPASFGYTF	NA	TRBV5-6	NA	TRBJ1-2
TGTGCCAGCACCAAGGGGGTTGGGGGGCAGCCCCAGCATTTT	CASTKGVGGQPQHF	NA	TRBV7-2	NA	TRBJ1-5
TGCAGTGCTAGAGCACAGGGTCCGAATGAGCAGTTCTTC	CSARAQGPNEQFF	few	TRBV20-1	NA	TRBJ2-1
TGTGCCAGCTCACCCAACAGGGGTGATGAGCAGTACTTC	CASSPNRGDEQYF	NA	TRBV18	TRBD1	TRBJ2-7
TGTGCCAGTAGCGGGGCAGCCCACACTGAAGCTTTCTTT	CASSGAAHTEAFF	NA	TRBV19	NA	TRBJ1-1
TGTGCCAGCAGTTTTAGCAGGGACTATGGCTACACCTTC	CASSFSRDYGYTF	many	TRBV28	NA	TRBJ1-2
TGTGCCAGCTCCGCCTATGGGGCCAACGTCCTGACTTTC	CASSAYGANVLTF	NA	TRBV18	NA	TRBJ2-6
TGCAGTGCTAGAGAGACAGGGAGAAACACTGAAGCTTTCTTT	CSARETGRNTEAFF	once	TRBV20-1	TRBD1	TRBJ1-1
TGTGCCAGCAGCCTAAGACAGGGAGCATACAATGAGCAGTTCTTC	CASSLRQGAYNEQFF	NA	TRBV5-4	TRBD1	TRBJ2-1
TGTGCCAGCAGCGAAAAGCCACCGGGACAGGGGATCACAGATACGCAGTATTTT	CASSEKPPGQGITDTQYF	many	TRBV7-9	TRBD1	TRBJ2-3
TGTGCCAGCAGCTTAGTGACAGGGGGGAGCACAGATACGCAGTATTTT	CASSLVTGGSTDTQYF	many	TRBV11-2	TRBD1	TRBJ2-3
TGTGCCAGCCTCGGGACAGGTGGGAACACTGAAGCTTTCTTT	CASLGTGGNTEAFF	many	TRBV28	TRBD1	TRBJ1-1
TGTGCCAGTAGTATGCGGACTAGAGGCACAGATACGCAGTATTTT	CASSMRTRGTDTQYF	NA	TRBV19	TRBD2	TRBJ2-3
TGTGCCAGCAGCTTAATGGGGATTGGAGATGAAGCTTTCTTT	CASSLMGIGDEAFF	few	TRBV7-2	NA	TRBJ1-1
TGTGCCAGCAGTGGCGTAAGCGGGGCCTACAATGAGCAGTTCTTC	CASSGVSGAYNEQFF	many	TRBV28	TRBD2	TRBJ2-1
TGTGCCAGCATGAAGGGACAGGGGGCTTATGAGCAGTTCTTC	CASMKGQGAYEQFF	many	TRBV6-1	TRBD1	TRBJ2-1
TGTGCCAGCAGTGAGCTGGCTGGGGGCAATCAGCCCCAGCATTTT	CASSELAGGNQPQHF	many	TRBV6-1	NA	TRBJ1-5
TGTGCCAGCAGTAATACAGGGAGCTCCTACGAGCAGTACTTC	CASSNTGSSYEQYF	NA	TRBV6-1	NA	TRBJ2-7
TGCGCCAGCAGCTTGGACAGGGCTACGGAGACCCAGTACTTC	CASSLDRATETQYF	NA	TRBV5-1	NA	TRBJ2-5
TGTGCCAGCACCCTATCGACAGCTAACTATGGCTACACCTTC	CASTLSTANYGYTF	NA	TRBV6-1	NA	TRBJ1-2
TGTGCCAGCAGTTTTTCGGACAGACGCACAGATACGCAGTATTTT	CASSFSDRRTDTQYF	many	TRBV28	NA	TRBJ2-3
TGTGCCAGCAGTGATGCGGGGGAAAGCTCCTACGAGCAGTACTTC	CASSDAGESSYEQYF	NA	TRBV2	TRBD2	TRBJ2-7
TGTGCCAGCAGTCCAGACAGGGCGAGGGGAAACACCATATATTTT	CASSPDRARGNTIYF	many	TRBV27	TRBD1	TRBJ1-3
TGCGCCAGTGTGGGGGCGCCGCCGAACACTGAAGCTTTCTTT	CASVGAPPNTEAFF	many	TRBV10-2	NA	TRBJ1-1
TGTGCCAGCAGCTACTCGGGGGGTCTAGGATCCTACAATGAGCAGTTCTTC	CASSYSGGLGSYNEQFF	NA	TRBV6-6	TRBD2	TRBJ2-1
TGTGCCAGCAGCCAAGATGGGGACCTTAAGTACCAAGAGACCCAGCACTTC	CASSQDGDLKYQETQHF	NA	TRBV14	NA	TRBJ2-5
TGTGCCACCAGCAGAGGACGAAGCGGGGGGGACAGCTACGAGCAGTACTTC	CATSRGRSGGDSYEQYF	NA	TRBV15	TRBD2	TRBJ2-7
TGTGCCAGCAGTTACAGGGGATCTGCTGAAGCTTTCTTT	CASSYRGSAEAFF	few	TRBV6-5	NA	TRBJ1-1